The entry that follows covers one T cell receptor (beta chain) sequence. The data were produced by immunoSEQ multiplex PCR, yet TCRdb's version contains in-frame clones alone and is incomplete. The sample lists 390,000 or so clones; about 93% were seen once. CDR3 length: 20 amino acids. Germline values: CDR1 LNHDA, CDR2 SQIVND (reference sequence). V was pared by 2 bases and J by 2 bases, with 15 bases of the junction left unmatched. This sample stems from a study of control samples from healthy donors and cancer patients. The sequenced material came from PBMCs. This TCR derives from a man aged 40-55 years with head and neck cancer. This chain joins TRBV19 and TRBJ2-2; the match to TRBD1 covers 9 bases. CDR3 DNA sequence: TGTGCCAGTAGTATATGGGGACAGGGAAGGGAGCTACGAAACACCGGGGAGCTGTTTTTT. It translates to CASSIWGQGRELRNTGELFF.